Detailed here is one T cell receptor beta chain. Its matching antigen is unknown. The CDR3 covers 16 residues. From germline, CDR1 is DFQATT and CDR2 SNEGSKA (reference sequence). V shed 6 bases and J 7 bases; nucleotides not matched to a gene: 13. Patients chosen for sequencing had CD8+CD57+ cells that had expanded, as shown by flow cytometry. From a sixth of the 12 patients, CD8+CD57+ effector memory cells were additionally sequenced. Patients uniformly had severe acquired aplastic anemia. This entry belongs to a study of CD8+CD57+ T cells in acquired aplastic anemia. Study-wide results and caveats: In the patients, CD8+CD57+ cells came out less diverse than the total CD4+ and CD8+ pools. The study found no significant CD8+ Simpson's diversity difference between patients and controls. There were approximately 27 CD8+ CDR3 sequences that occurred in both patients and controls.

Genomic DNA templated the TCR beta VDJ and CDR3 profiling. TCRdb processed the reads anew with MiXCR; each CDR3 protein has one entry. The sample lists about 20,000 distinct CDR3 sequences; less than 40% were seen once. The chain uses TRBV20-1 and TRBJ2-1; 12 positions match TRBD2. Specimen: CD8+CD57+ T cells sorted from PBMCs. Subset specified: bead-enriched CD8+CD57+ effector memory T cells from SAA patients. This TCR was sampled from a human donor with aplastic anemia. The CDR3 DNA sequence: TGCAGTGCCCCGACTAGCGGGAGCAAAGGGCGAAATGAGCAGTTCTTC. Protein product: CSAPTSGSKGRNEQFF.